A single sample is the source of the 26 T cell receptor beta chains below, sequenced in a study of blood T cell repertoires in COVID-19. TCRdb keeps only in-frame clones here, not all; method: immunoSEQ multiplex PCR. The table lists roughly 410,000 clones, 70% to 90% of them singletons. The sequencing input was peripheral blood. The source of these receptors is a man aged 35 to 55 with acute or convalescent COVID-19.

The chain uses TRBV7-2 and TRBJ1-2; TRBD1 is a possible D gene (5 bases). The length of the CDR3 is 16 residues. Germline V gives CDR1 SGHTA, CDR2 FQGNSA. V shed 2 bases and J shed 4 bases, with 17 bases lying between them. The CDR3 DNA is TGTGCCAGCAGCTTATACGGGGGTCAGGGACCCTATGGCTACACCTTC. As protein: CASSLYGGQGPYGYTF.

The CDR3 loop is CASSLHWRGRGTEAFF. CDR3 nucleotides: TGTGCCAGCAGCTTACATTGGAGGGGGCGCGGGACTGAAGCTTTCTTT. The chain joins TRBV7-2 to TRBJ1-1; the match to TRBD1 covers 7 bases. The CDR3 has 16 amino acids. Trimming cost V 2 bases and J 5 bases; bases outside gene matches: 11. The germline gives CDR1 SGHTA, CDR2 FQGNSA.

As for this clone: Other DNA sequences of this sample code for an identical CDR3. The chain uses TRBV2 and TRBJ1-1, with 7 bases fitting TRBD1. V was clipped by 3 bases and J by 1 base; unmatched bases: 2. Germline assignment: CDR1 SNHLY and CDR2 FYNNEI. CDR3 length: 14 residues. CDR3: CASSDRQGNTEAFF. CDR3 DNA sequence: TGTGCCAGCAGTGACCGACAGGGGAACACTGAAGCTTTCTTT.

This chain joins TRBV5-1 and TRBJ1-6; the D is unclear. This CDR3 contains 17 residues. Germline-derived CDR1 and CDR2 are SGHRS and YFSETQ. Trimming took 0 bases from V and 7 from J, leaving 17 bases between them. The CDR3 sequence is CASSLADPRTRNSPLHF. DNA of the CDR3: TGCGCCAGCAGCTTGGCTGACCCGAGAACGAGGAATTCACCCCTCCACTTT.

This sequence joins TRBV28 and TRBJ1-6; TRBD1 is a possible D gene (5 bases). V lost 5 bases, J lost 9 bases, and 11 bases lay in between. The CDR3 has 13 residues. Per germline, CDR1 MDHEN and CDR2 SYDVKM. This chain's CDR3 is CASSLDISSPLHF. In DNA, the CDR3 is TGTGCCAGCAGTCTGGACATTTCTTCACCCCTCCACTTT. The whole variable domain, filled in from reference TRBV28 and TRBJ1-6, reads DVKVTQSSRYLVKRTGEKVFLECVQDMDHENMFWYRQDPGLGLRLIYFSYDVKMKEKGDIPEGYSVSREKKERFSLILESASTNQTSMYLCASSLDISSPLHFGNGTRLTVT.

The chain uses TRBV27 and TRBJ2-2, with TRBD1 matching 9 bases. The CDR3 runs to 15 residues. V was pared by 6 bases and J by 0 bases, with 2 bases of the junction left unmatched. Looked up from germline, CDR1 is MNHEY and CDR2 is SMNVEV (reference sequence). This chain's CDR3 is CASRGQGANTGELFF. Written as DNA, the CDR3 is TGTGCCAGCAGGGGACAGGGAGCGAACACCGGGGAGCTGTTTTTT.

The chain's CDR3 is CASSDVPTGAYGYTF. The CDR3 DNA reads TGTGCCAGCAGTGATGTACCGACAGGGGCCTATGGCTACACCTTC. This sequence joins TRBV2 and TRBJ1-2; 8 nucleotides match TRBD1. Germline trimming cut 3 bases from V and 4 bases from J; bases unmatched to any gene: 7. There are 15 residues in the CDR3. Germline loops: CDR1 SNHLY, CDR2 FYNNEI.

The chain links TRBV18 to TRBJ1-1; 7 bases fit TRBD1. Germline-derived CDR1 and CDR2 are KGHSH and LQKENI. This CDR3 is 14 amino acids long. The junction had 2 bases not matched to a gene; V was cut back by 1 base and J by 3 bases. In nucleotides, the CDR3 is TGTGCCAGCTCACCACTTGACAGGGACACTGAAGCTTTCTTT. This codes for CASSPLDRDTEAFF.

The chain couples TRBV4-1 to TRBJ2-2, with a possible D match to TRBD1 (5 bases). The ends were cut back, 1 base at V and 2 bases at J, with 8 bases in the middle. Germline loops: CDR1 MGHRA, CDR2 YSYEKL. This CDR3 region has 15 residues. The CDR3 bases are TGCGCCAGCAGCCAAGCGCAGGGCAACACCGGGGAGCTGTTTTTT. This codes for CASSQAQGNTGELFF.

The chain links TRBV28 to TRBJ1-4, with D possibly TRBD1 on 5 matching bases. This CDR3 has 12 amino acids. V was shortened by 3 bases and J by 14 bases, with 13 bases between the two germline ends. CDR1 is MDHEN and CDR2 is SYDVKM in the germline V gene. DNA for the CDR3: TGTGCCAGCAGTTTCGTAAAGGGGAGGCTGTTTTTT. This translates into CASSFVKGRLFF.

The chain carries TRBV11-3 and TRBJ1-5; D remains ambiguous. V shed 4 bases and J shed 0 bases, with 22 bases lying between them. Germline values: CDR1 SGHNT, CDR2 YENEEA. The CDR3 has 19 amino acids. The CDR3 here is CASSSELFRALYSNQPQHF. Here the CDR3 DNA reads TGTGCCAGCAGCTCAGAGCTCTTCCGTGCGCTCTATAGCAATCAGCCCCAGCATTTT.

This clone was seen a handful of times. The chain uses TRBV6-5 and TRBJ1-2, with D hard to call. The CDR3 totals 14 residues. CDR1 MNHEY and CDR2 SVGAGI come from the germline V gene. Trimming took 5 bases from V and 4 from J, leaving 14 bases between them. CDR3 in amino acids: CASSRTTRAYGYTF. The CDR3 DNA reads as TGTGCCAGCAGTCGAACGACAAGAGCCTATGGCTACACCTTC.

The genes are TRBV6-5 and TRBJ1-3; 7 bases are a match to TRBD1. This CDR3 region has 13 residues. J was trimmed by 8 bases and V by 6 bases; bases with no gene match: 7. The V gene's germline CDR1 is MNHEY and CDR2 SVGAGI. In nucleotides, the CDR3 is TGTGCCAGCAGCAAATCAGGGGGATACACCATATATTTT. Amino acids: CASSKSGGYTIYF.

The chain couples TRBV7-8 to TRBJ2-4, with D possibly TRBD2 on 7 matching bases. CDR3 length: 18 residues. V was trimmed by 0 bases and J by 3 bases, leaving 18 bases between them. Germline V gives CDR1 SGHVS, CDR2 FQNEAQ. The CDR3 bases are TGTGCCAGCAGCTTAGCGCGGGGAGGGGGAGTCGACAAAAACATTCAGTACTTC. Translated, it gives CASSLARGGGVDKNIQYF.

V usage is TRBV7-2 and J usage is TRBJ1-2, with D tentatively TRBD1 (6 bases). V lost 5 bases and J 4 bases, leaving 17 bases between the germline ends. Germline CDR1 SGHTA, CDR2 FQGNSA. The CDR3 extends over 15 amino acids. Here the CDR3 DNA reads TGTGCCAGCAGCGGTAACGGGGGGCGCGGCTATGGCTACACCTTC. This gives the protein CASSGNGGRGYGYTF.

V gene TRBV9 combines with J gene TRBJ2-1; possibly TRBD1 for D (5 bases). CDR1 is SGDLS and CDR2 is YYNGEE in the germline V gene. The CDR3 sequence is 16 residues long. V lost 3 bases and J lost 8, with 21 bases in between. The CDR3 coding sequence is TGTGCCAGCAGCGCTGAAACCGGGCCAGGGAACCATGAGCAGTTCTTC. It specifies CASSAETGPGNHEQFF.

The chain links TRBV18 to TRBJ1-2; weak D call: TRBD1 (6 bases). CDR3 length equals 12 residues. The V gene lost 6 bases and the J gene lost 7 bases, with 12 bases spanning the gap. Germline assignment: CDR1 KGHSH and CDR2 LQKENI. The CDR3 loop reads CASSSQGFGYTF. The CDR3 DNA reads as TGTGCCAGCTCGTCACAGGGATTTGGCTACACCTTC.

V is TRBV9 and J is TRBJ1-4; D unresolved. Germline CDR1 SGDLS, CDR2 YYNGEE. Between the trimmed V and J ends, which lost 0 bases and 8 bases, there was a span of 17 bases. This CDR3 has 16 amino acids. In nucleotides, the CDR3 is TGTGCCAGCAGCGTAGAGGGAGGGTTCTTGAACGAAAAACTGTTTTTT. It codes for CASSVEGGFLNEKLFF.

The CDR3 is CSVMKQAHETQYF. In DNA form, the CDR3 reads TGCAGCGTTATGAAACAGGCTCACGAGACCCAGTACTTC. The rearrangement joins TRBV29-1 to TRBJ2-5; TRBD1 is a possible D gene (5 bases). The CDR3 extends over 13 amino acids. CDR1 is SQVTM, CDR2 ANQGSEA, per germline. V was trimmed by 5 bases and J by 5 bases, leaving 15 bases between them.

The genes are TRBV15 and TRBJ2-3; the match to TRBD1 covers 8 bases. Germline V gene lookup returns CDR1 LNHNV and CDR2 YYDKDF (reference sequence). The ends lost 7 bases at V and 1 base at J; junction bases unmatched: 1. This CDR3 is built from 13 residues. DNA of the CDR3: TGTGCCACCAAGACAGGGGGCACAGATACGCAGTATTTT. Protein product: CATKTGGTDTQYF.

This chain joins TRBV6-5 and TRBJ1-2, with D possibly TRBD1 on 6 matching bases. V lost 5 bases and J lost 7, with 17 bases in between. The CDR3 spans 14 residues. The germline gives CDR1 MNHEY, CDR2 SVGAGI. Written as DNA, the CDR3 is TGTGCCAGCAGTACAGGGTCGGGCCTACTTGGCTACACCTTC. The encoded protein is CASSTGSGLLGYTF.

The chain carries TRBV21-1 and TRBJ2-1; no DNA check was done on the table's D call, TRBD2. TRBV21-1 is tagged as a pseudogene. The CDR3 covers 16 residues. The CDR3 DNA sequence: TGTGCCAGCAGCCCACGGACTCACCCTACCTACAATGAGCAGTTCTTC. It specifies CASSPRTHPTYNEQFF.

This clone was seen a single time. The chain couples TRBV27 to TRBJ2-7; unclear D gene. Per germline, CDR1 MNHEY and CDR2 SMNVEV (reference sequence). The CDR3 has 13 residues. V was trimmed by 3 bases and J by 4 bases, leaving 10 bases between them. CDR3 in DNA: TGTGCCAGCAGTTTCGGCAGGTTATACGAGCAGTACTTC. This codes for CASSFGRLYEQYF.

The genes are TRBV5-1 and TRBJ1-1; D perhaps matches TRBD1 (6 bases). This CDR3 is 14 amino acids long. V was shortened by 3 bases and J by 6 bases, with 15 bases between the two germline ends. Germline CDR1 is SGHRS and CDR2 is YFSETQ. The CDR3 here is CASSSGHQRPEAFF. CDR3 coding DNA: TGCGCCAGCAGCTCGGGACACCAGCGTCCTGAAGCTTTCTTT.

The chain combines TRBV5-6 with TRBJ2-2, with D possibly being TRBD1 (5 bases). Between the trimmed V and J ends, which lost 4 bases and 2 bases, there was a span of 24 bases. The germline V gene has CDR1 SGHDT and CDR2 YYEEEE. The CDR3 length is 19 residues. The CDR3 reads CASSLQHPTAWRNTGELFF. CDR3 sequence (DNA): TGTGCCAGCAGCCTCCAACATCCGACAGCGTGGCGCAACACCGGGGAGCTGTTTTTT.

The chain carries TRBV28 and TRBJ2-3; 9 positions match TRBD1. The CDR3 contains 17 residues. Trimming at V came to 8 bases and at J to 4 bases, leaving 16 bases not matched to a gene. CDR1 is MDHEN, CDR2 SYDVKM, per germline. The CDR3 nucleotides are TGTGCCAGCCATCGGACAGGGGTTCGACTAGGTCCAGATACGCAGTATTTT. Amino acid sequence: CASHRTGVRLGPDTQYF.